This T cell receptor (beta chain) came from a study of blood T cell repertoires in COVID-19. On the study more broadly: The United States, Italy and Spain provided the acute and convalescent COVID-19 samples. PBMCs, B-cell-depleted T cells, or T cells were the source of the cDNA or gDNA that made up the material.

Trimming stripped 6 bases from V and 3 bases from J, with 15 bases between. Germline CDR1 and CDR2: SGHAT and FQNNGV. The CDR3 covers 15 residues. This clone was seen a single time. In the authors' workflow: Estimates of nucleated cell counts were drawn from the amplification of reference gene primers. Repertoires were generated with immunoSEQ multiplex PCR, while TCRdb's copy carries only in-frame clones and drops some. That table supplies the V and J calls and clone size; D and trimming were determined from the DNA. This sample carries under 250,000 clones, 82% of them seen once, and the ten largest clones take about an eighth.

This clonotype was sampled from a woman between 35 and 50 years old with acute or convalescent COVID-19. This chain links TRBV11-2 with TRBJ2-1, with D possibly matching TRBD1 (6 bases). The sample comprised peripheral blood. CDR3 DNA sequence: TGTGCCAGCAGTTCCCAGGGGTCTCTCTACAATGAGCAGTTCTTC. Protein: CASSSQGSLYNEQFF.